Reported below is one T cell receptor beta chain. This clone was picked up a small number of times. Its antigen is not yet known. Per-nucleotide qualities are absent, and no much larger clonotype sits a single base away. From each donor, a single peripheral blood sample of approximately 120 mL on average was drawn into heparinised tubes. A BD FACSAria II and a panel including CD45RO, CCR7, CD25, CD127, CD95 and CD27 were used to sort naive, central memory, regulatory and stem cell-like memory CD4+ T cells. All sorted populations exceeded 95% purity. PBMCs were separated immediately by Lymphoprep density gradient centrifugation and were stained directly, without being cultured. Samples were stained and sorted in pairs, with one healthy donor and one patient per experiment, so that batch effects were minimized. This specimen belongs to a study of beta chain features in type 1 diabetes (dated by TCRdb to between 2017 and 2018). Looking at the study overall: Mean age, gender distribution, total cell number and subset yield were not different between patients and healthy donors. Across all samples, approximately 98,000,000 sorted cells were examined, and cell number per subset correlated strongly with RNA yield. The study compared the TCRB repertoires of sorted circulating CD4+ T cell subsets in recently diagnosed type 1 diabetes patients with those in matched healthy donors. Regulatory and stem cell-like memory subsets were isolated from only 8 patients and about 8 healthy donors, whereas naive and central memory subsets came from all 28 donors. Beyond this particular receptor, the publication reports: Shorter templates might have been favored by PCR, but patient and control samples were amplified and corrected together, so both groups would have been affected equally by any skew. In all four CD4+ subsets, TCRB CDR3 length was moderately but significantly shorter in type 1 diabetes patients. At VDJ recombination sites, type 1 diabetes patients had fewer insertions and more deleted nucleotides, which implies abnormalities in thymic rearrangement. Naive, central memory and regulatory TCRB repertoires appeared to be more alike among patients than among healthy donors. Sequencing cDNA rather than genomic DNA could over-represent highly expressing activated cells, although activation and CD3 levels did not differ between groups. HLA sub-analyses involved small numbers of individuals, so any influence of HLA type on TCRB rearrangement remained unresolved.

V is trimmed back by 0 bases and J by 6 bases, and the junction contains 2 bases that no gene match accounts for. Inclusive of the bounding cysteine and phenylalanine, the CDR3 is 14 residues long. Only the CDR3 region is kept as DNA, spanning 42 bases read in frame from base 1. CDR1 and CDR2 (LGHNA, YNFKEQ) derive from the germline V gene. The entire isolated RNA was reverse transcribed using the High Capacity cDNA Reverse Transcription Kit, and thus expressed TCRB transcripts were sequenced. Naive, central memory and regulatory T cell samples underwent deep immunoSEQ sequencing, averaging about 3.57 million total reads per sample. After sorted cells were lysed in RLT buffer, RNA was extracted with DNase-treated RNeasy Micro or Mini kits, with the choice depending on cell number. Each cell subset was processed separately to prevent cross-contamination, with patient and healthy donor samples processed together. The immunoSEQ multiplex PCR was used to amplify TCRB sequences from cDNA, generating 87-bp fragments that spanned the CDR3 region. Sequencing of the amplicons was done on the Illumina HiSeq platform. As for the authors' bioinformatics: PCR bias was corrected computationally using synthetic template baselines, and reads within Hamming distance 2 were collapsed, with unmergeable singletons discarded. Reads were aligned against IMGT to assign V, D and J genes, CDR3 length and insertions or deletions at six rearrangement sites. Within each subset, clonotype counts were normalized to sorted cell number, after which true diversity and Gini coefficients were computed with the tcR R package. The overlap coefficient, calculated on TCRB nucleotide sequences, was used to measure repertoire sharing. Sourced from immuneACCESS, this table was stored by TCRdb with only in-frame sequences that have V and J called. A share of the clones is absent; for the studies checked, an unresolved V gene accounts for under half, and the remainder has no known explanation. D and trimming come from the DNA, and the V and J calls and clone size come from that table. The sample table shows approximately 170,000 clones, and approximately 8.4% are seen once. The leading ten clones occupy 2.3% of the sample.

The rearranged chain carries TRBV4-2 and TRBJ1-5, with TRBD1 identical over 7 junction bases. The TCR originated in a woman aged 18 to 35 in good health. What was sequenced was central memory CD4+ T cells from blood. CDR3 loop: CASSQERGLQPQHF. The DNA sequence follows: TGTGCCAGCAGCCAAGAGAGGGGGCTTCAGCCCCAGCATTTT.